A single sample is the source of the 9 T cell receptor beta chains below, sequenced in a study of T cell repertoires in cytomegalovirus infection. Via MiXCR, TCRdb re-called the reads, giving one row per CDR3 protein. The sample holds approximately 500,000 distinct CDR3 sequences, about 10% seen once. The sample taken for sequencing was PBMCs. These receptors were collected from a human donor in good health (CMV status not recorded). Some clones in this sample may be carry-over from other donors' samples.

There are many counts of this clonotype. The chain couples TRBV5-4 to TRBJ1-3; D remains ambiguous. This CDR3 has 16 residues. Germline lookup yields CDR1 SGHNT and CDR2 YYREEE (reference sequence). Trimming removed 4 bases from V and 2 bases from J, with 16 bases in between. The CDR3 protein is CASSKGGVATGNTIYF. In DNA form, the CDR3 reads TGTGCCAGCAGCAAGGGAGGAGTGGCAACTGGAAACACCATATATTTT.

There are many counts of this clonotype. This chain links TRBV10-2 with TRBJ1-2, with D uncertain. This CDR3 is built from 14 residues. The germline V and J ends were trimmed by 2 bases and 5 bases, with 12 bases remaining between them. In germline, CDR1 is WSHSY, CDR2 SAAADI. The CDR3 region is CASSERQFRYGYTF. The CDR3 DNA reads as TGCGCCAGCAGTGAGCGGCAATTTCGTTATGGCTACACCTTC.

This clonotype has just a few counts. The chain combines TRBV12-3 or TRBV12-4 with TRBJ1-2, with D uncertain. V lost 3 bases and J 4 bases, leaving 6 bases between the germline ends. The CDR3 has 12 amino acids. The CDR3 DNA is TGTGCCAGCAGTTTTTCCGTCTATGGCTACACCTTC. Translating it yields CASSFSVYGYTF.

In this sample, this clonotype turned up many times. The chain employs TRBV19 and TRBJ2-3; weak D call: TRBD2 (5 bases). This CDR3 has 17 residues. Germline CDR1 and CDR2: LNHDA and SQIVND (reference sequence). V was cut by 2 bases and J by 6 bases, with 21 bases left in between. This CDR3 reads CASSISGGGPRSDTQYF. In DNA, the CDR3 is TGTGCCAGTAGTATAAGCGGCGGTGGCCCAAGGTCGGATACGCAGTATTTT.

This clonotype appeared many times. The chain couples TRBV7-9 to TRBJ1-1; perhaps TRBD1 as D (6 bases). The V end was cut by 5 bases, the J end by 2 bases, with 21 bases between. This CDR3 comprises 17 residues. From germline, CDR1 is SEHNR and CDR2 FQNEAQ (reference sequence). Here the CDR3 reads CASSPGPSGDKNTEAFF. The DNA for the CDR3 is TGTGCCAGCAGCCCAGGGCCTTCAGGGGACAAAAACACTGAAGCTTTCTTT.

This clonotype was observed at least ten times. This chain links TRBV5-5 with TRBJ2-7; D unresolved. The CDR3 consists of 14 residues. V was shortened by 2 bases and J by 5 bases, with 14 bases between the two germline ends. Germline CDR1 reads SGHKS; CDR2 reads YYEKEE (reference sequence). CDR3 bases: TGTGCCAGCAGCTTCGGCCAAGGGCATGACGAGCAGTACTTC. It codes for CASSFGQGHDEQYF. Drawing the rest from reference TRBV5-5 and TRBJ2-7, the complete variable domain is DAGVTQSPTHLIKTRGQQVTLRCSPISGHKSVSWYQQVLGQGPQFIFQYYEKEERGRGNFPDRFSARQFPNYSSELNVNALLLGDSALYLCASSFGQGHDEQYFGPGTRLTVT.

CDR3 residues: CSGEASQETQYF. CDR3 sequence (DNA): TGCAGTGGGGAGGCCAGCCAAGAGACCCAGTACTTC. V is TRBV20-1 and J is TRBJ2-5, with D possibly being TRBD2 (6 bases). Germline V gene sequence: CDR1 DFQATT, CDR2 SNEGSKA (reference sequence). The CDR3 is made up of 12 amino acids. The germline V and J ends were trimmed by 7 bases and 1 base, with 10 bases remaining between them.

This clonotype has at least ten counts. The CDR3 is CASSPIPLQWGEAFF. CDR3 coding DNA: TGTGCCAGCAGTCCTATCCCCTTACAGTGGGGAGAAGCTTTCTTT. V and J are TRBV12-3 or TRBV12-4 and TRBJ1-1; D is unresolved. The CDR3 is 15 amino acids. V shed 5 bases and J shed 8 bases, with 21 bases lying between them.

This chain uses TRBV6-1 with TRBJ2-1; tentatively, D is TRBD1 (5 bases). The CDR3 length is 12 residues. V gave up 6 bases and J gave up 8 bases, with 11 bases separating them. From germline, CDR1 is MNHNS and CDR2 SASEGT. CDR3 sequence reads: CASSGREDEQFF. DNA for the CDR3: TGTGCCAGCAGCGGCAGGGAAGATGAGCAGTTCTTC.